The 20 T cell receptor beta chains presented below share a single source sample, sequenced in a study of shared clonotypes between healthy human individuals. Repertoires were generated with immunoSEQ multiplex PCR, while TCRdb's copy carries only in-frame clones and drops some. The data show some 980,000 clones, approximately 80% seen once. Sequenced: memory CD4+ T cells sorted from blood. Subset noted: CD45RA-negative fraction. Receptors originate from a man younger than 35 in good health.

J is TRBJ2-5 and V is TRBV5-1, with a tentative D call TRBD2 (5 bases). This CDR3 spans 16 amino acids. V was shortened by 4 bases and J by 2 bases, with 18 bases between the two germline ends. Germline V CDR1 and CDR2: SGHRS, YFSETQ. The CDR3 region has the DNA TGCGCCAGCAGCAGACAAGGAGGATTGGGGCAAGAGACCCAGTACTTC. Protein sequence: CASSRQGGLGQETQYF.

CDR3 residues: CASSSSGGNQPQHF. DNA for the CDR3: TGTGCCAGCAGCTCTAGTGGTGGCAATCAGCCCCAGCATTTT. The chain combines TRBV7-9 with TRBJ1-5; no clear D. The V end lost 4 bases, the J end lost 2 bases, and 9 bases lay between the germline ends. CDR3 length: 14 residues. Germline CDR1 SEHNR, CDR2 FQNEAQ (reference sequence).

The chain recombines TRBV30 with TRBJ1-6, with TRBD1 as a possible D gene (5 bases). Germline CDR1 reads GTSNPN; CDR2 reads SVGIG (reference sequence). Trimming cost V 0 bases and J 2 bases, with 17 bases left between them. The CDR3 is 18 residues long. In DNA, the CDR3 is TGTGCCTGGAGTGTACAACCCAGGGTTGGCACCTATAATTCACCCCTCCACTTT. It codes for CAWSVQPRVGTYNSPLHF.

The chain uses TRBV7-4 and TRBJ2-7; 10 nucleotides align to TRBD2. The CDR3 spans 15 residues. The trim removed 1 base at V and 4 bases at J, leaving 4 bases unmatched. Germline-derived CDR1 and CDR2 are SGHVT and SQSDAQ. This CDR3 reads CASSLEGLAEYEQYF. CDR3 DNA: TGTGCCAGCAGCTTAGAAGGACTAGCGGAATACGAGCAGTACTTC.

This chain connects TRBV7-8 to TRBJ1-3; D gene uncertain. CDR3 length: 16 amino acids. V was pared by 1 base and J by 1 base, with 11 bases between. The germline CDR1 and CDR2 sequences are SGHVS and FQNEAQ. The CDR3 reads CASSLVQTSSGNTIYF. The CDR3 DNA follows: TGTGCCAGCAGCTTAGTCCAGACATCTTCTGGAAACACCATATATTTT.

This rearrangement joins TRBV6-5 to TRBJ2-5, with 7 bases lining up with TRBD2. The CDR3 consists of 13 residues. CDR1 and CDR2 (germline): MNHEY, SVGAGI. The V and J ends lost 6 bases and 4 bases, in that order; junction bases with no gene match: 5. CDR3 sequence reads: CASSAWGGETQYF. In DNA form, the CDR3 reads TGTGCCAGCAGCGCTTGGGGGGGAGAGACCCAGTACTTC.

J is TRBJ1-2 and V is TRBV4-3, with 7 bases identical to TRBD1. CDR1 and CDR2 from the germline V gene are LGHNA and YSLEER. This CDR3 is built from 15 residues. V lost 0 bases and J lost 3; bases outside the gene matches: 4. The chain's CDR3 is CASSQDGQADYGYTF. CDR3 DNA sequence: TGCGCCAGCAGCCAAGATGGACAGGCCGACTATGGCTACACCTTC.

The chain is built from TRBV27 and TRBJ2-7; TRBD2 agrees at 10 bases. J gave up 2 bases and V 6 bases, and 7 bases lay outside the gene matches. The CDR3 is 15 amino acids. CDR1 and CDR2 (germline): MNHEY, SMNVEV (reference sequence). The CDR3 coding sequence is TGTGCCAGCAGCCGCACTAGCGGGACCGCCTACGAGCAGTACTTC. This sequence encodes CASSRTSGTAYEQYF.

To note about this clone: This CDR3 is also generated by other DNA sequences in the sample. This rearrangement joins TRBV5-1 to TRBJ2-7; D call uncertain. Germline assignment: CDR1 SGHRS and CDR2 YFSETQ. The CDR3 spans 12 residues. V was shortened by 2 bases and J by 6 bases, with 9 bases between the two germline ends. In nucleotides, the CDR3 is TGCGCCAGCAGCTTACGTACGGGCGAGCAGTACTTC. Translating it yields CASSLRTGEQYF.

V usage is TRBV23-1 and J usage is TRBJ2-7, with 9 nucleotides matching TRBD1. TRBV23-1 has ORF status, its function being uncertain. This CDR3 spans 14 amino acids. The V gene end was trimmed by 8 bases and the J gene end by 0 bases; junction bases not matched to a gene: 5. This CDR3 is CASLQGAPSYEQYF. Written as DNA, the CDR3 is TGCGCCAGCCTACAGGGGGCCCCCTCCTACGAGCAGTACTTC.

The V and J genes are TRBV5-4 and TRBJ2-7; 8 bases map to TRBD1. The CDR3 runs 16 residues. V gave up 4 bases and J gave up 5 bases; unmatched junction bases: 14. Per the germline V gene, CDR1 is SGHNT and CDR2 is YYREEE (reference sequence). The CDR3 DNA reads TGTGCCAGCAGCCAACAGAATGACAGGGGAGGAAACGAGCAGTACTTC. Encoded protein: CASSQQNDRGGNEQYF. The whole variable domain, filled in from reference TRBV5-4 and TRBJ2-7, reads ETGVTQSPTHLIKTRGQQVTLRCSSQSGHNTVSWYQQALGQGPQFIFQYYREEENGRGNFPPRFSGLQFPNYSSELNVNALELDDSALYLCASSQQNDRGGNEQYFGPGTRLTVT.

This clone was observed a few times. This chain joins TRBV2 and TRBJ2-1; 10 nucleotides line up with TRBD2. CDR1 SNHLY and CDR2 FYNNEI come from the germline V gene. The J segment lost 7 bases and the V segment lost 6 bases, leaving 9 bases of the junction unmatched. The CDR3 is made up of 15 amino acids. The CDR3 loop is CASRELAGRMNEQFF. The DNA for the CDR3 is TGTGCCAGCAGGGAACTAGCGGGACGGATGAATGAGCAGTTCTTC.

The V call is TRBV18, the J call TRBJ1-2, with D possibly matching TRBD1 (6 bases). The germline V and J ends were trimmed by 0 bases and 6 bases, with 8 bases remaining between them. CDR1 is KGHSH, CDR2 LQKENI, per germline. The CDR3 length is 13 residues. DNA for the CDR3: TGTGCCAGCTCACCACCGAGGGGGGATGGCTACACCTTC. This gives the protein CASSPPRGDGYTF.

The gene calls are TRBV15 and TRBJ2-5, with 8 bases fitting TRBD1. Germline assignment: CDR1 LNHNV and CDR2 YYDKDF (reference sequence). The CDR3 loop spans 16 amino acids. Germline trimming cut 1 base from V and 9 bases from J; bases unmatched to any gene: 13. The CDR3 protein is CATSRGQGQAIVAQYF. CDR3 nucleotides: TGTGCCACCAGCAGAGGACAGGGACAGGCGATCGTGGCCCAGTACTTC.

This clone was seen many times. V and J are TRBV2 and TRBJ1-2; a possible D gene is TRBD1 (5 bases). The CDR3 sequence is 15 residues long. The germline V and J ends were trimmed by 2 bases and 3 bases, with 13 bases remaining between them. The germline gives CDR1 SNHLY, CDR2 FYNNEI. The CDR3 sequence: CASSERGNGYYGYTF. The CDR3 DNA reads TGTGCCAGCAGTGAACGGGGGAATGGCTACTATGGCTACACCTTC.

The DNA for the CDR3 is TGTGCCAGCAGCCAAAGGACGTCCTACAATGAGCAGTTCTTC. Translation gives CASSQRTSYNEQFF. The chain has TRBV14 and TRBJ2-1; D unclear. Deletions cut 2 bases from V and 1 base from J, with 6 bases between. CDR1 is SGHDN, CDR2 FVKESK, per germline. The CDR3 contains 14 residues.

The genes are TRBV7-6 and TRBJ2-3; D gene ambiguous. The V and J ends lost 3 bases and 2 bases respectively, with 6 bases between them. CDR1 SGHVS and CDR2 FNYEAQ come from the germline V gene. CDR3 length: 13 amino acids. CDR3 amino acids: CASSFSNTDTQYF. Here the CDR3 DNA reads TGTGCCAGCAGCTTTTCTAACACAGATACGCAGTATTTT.

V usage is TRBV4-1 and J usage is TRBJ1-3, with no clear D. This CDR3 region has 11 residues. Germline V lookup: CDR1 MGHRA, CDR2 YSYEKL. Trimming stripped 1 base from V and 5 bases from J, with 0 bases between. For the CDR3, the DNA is TGCGCCAGCAGCCAAGGAAACACCATATATTTT. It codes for CASSQGNTIYF.

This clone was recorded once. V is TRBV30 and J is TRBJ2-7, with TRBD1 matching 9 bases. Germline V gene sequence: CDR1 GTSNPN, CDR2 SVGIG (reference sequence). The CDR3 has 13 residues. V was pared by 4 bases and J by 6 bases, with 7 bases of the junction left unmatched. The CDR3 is CAWKTTGGGEQYF. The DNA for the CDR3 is TGTGCCTGGAAGACTACAGGGGGCGGCGAGCAGTACTTC.

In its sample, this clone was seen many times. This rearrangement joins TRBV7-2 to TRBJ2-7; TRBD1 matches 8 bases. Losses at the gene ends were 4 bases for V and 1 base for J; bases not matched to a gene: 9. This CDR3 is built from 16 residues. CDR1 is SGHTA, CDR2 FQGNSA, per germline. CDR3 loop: CASSSFFTGGSYEQYF. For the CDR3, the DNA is TGTGCCAGCAGCTCCTTCTTTACAGGGGGATCCTACGAGCAGTACTTC.